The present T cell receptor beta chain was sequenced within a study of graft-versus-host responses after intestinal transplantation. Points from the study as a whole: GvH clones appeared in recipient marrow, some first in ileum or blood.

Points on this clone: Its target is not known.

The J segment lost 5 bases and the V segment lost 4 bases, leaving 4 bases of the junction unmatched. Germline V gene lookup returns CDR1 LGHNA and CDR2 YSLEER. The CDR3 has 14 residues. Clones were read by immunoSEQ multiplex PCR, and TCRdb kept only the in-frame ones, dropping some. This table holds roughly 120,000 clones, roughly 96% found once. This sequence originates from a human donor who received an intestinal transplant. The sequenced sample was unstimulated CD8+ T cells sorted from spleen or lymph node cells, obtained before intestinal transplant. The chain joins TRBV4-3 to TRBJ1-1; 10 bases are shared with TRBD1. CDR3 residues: CASSPGQGITEAFF. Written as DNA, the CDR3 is TGCGCCAGCAGCCCGGGACAGGGGATTACTGAAGCTTTCTTT.